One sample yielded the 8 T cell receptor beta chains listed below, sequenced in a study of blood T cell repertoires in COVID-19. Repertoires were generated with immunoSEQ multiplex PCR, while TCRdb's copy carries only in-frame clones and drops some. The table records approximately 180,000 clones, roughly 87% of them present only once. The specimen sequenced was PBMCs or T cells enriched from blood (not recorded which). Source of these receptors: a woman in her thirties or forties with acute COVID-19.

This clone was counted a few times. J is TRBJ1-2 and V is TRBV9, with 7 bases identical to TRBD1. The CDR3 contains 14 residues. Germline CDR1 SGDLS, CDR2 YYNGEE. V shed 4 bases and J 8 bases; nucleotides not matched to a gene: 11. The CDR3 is CASSPGTVKGGYTF. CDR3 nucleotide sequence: TGTGCCAGCAGCCCCGGGACAGTAAAAGGGGGCTACACCTTC.

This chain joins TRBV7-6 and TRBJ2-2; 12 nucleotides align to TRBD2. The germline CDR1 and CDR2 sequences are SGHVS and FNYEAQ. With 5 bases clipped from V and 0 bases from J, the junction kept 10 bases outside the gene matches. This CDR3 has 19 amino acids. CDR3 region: CASSPPSGGALSNTGELFF. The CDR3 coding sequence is TGTGCCAGCAGCCCCCCTAGCGGGGGGGCATTATCGAACACCGGGGAGCTGTTTTTT.

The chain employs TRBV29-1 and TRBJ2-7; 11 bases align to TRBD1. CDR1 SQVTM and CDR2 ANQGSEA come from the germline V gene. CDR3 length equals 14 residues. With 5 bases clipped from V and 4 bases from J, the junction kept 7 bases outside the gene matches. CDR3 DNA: TGCAGCGTTTTCCCGGGACAGGGGGTGTACGAGCAGTACTTC. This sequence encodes CSVFPGQGVYEQYF.

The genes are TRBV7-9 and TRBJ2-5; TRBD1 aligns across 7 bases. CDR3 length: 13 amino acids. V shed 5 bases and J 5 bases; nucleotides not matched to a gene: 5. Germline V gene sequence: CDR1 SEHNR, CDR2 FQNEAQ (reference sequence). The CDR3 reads CASSRGGAETQYF. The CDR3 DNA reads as TGTGCCAGCAGCAGAGGGGGCGCCGAGACCCAGTACTTC.

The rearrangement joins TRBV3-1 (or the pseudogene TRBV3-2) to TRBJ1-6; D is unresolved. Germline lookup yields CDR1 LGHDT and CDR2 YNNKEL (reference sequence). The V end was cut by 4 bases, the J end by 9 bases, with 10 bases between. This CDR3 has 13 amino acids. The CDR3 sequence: CASSRSSFSPLHF. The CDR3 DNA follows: TGTGCCAGCAGCCGCAGTTCTTTTTCACCCCTCCACTTT.

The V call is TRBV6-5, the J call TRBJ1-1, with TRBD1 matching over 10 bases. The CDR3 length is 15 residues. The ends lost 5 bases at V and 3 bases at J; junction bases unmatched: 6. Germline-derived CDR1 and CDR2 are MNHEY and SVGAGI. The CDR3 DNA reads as TGTGCCAGCAGTCCTGGGACAGGGGAGTACACTGAAGCTTTCTTT. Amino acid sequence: CASSPGTGEYTEAFF.

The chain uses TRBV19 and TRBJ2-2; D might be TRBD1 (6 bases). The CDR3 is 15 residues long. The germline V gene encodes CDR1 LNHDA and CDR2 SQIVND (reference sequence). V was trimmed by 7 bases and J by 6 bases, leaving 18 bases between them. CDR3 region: CASNPGHLFSGELFF. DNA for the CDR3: TGTGCCAGTAATCCGGGACATCTTTTTTCCGGGGAGCTGTTTTTT.

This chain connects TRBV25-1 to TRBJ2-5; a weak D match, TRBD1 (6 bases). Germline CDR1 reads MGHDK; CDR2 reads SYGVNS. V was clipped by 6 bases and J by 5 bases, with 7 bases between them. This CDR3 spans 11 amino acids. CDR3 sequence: CASSQGETQYF. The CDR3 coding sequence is TGTGCCAGCAGCCAGGGGGAGACCCAGTACTTC.